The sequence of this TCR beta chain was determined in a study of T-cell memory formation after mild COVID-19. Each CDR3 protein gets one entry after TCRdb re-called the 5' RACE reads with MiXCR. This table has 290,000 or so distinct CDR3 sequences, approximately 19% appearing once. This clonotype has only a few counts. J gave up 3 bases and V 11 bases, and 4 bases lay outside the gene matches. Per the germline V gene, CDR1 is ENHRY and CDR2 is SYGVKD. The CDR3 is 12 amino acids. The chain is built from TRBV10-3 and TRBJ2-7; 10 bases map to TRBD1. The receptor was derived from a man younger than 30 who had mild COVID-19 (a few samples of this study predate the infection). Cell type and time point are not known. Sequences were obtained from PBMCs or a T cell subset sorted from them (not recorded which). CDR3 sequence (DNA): TGTGCCGGCGGGACAGGGGACTACGAGCAGTACTTC. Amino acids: CAGGTGDYEQYF.